The next 30 T cell receptor beta chains were all read from a single sample in a study of OX40 agonist ivuxolimab in advanced cancers. Data came from immunoSEQ multiplex PCR; TCRdb stores just in-frame clones and leaves some out. In the table there are tens of thousands of clones, approximately 86% of which are singletons. The sample in question was CD4+ or CD8+ T cells sorted from blood, obtained in a trial of the OX40 agonist ivuxolimab. These receptors were taken from an adult with an advanced solid tumor such as melanoma, head and neck, liver or kidney cancer.

The chain links TRBV5-1 to TRBJ2-3, with D maybe TRBD1 (6 bases). This CDR3 contains 14 residues. Trimming removed 6 bases at V and 6 bases at J, with 17 bases between. CDR1 and CDR2 (germline): SGHRS, YFSETQ. In nucleotides, the CDR3 is TGCGCCAGCATGGCGAAACAGGGTGGGGATACGCAGTATTTT. It yields the protein CASMAKQGGDTQYF. Filled out from reference TRBV5-1 and TRBJ2-3, the complete variable domain reads KAGVTQTPRYLIKTRGQQVTLSCSPISGHRSVSWYQQTPGQGLQFLFEYFSETQRNKGNFPGRFSGRQFSNSRSEMNVSTLELGDSALYLCASMAKQGGDTQYFGPGTRLTVL.

The chain couples TRBV30 to TRBJ1-6, with D tentatively TRBD1 (6 bases). The CDR3 extends over 14 amino acids. V was pared by 0 bases and J by 9 bases, with 12 bases between. Per the germline V gene, CDR1 is GTSNPN and CDR2 is SVGIG (reference sequence). The chain's CDR3 is CAWSVGQGSSPLHF. The CDR3 DNA sequence: TGTGCCTGGAGTGTAGGGCAGGGGAGTTCACCCCTCCACTTT.

A word on this clone: The sample contains more than one DNA sequence encoding this CDR3. This chain uses TRBV5-1 with TRBJ1-2, with D unclear. Trimming removed 0 bases from V and 2 bases from J, with 5 bases in between. Germline values: CDR1 SGHRS, CDR2 YFSETQ. The CDR3 has 13 residues. The CDR3 sequence: CASSLEGNYGYTF. In DNA form, the CDR3 reads TGCGCCAGCAGCTTGGAGGGAAACTATGGCTACACCTTC.

This clone appeared a few times. The J gene is TRBJ2-2, the V gene TRBV6-1; 7 bases match TRBD2. V dropped 7 bases and J dropped 7; count of bases not matched to a gene: 6. The CDR3 runs to 13 residues. Germline CDR1 reads MNHNS; CDR2 reads SASEGT. The CDR3 protein is CASMRTSLGELFF. The DNA of the CDR3 is TGTGCCAGCATGAGGACTAGTCTCGGGGAGCTGTTTTTT.

The J gene is TRBJ2-2, the V gene TRBV9; perhaps TRBD1 as D (6 bases). This CDR3 comprises 14 residues. Trimming left V 0 bases short and J 10 bases short, with 13 bases between. Germline V CDR1 and CDR2: SGDLS, YYNGEE. The CDR3 nucleotides read TGTGCCAGCAGCGTAGTAGGGGGAGTGCAGGAGCTGTTTTTT. It codes for CASSVVGGVQELFF.

The chain has TRBV15 and TRBJ2-5, with D hard to call. Deletions cut 0 bases from V and 5 bases from J, with 4 bases between. Germline loops: CDR1 LNHNV, CDR2 YYDKDF (reference sequence). The CDR3 is made up of 12 amino acids. The CDR3 DNA reads TGTGCCACCAGCAGAGACCGGGAGACCCAGTACTTC. It yields the protein CATSRDRETQYF.

The rearrangement links TRBV28 to TRBJ1-1; D call uncertain. The V end lost 5 bases, the J end lost 4 bases, and 5 bases lay between the germline ends. The CDR3 totals 11 residues. Per germline, CDR1 MDHEN and CDR2 SYDVKM. The CDR3 DNA follows: TGTGCCAGCAGTGTCCTCACTGAAGCTTTCTTT. This gives the protein CASSVLTEAFF.

The chain has TRBV6-1 and TRBJ1-2, with D hard to call. This CDR3 spans 12 amino acids. Trimming stripped 3 bases from V and 8 bases from J, with 10 bases between. Germline V gives CDR1 MNHNS, CDR2 SASEGT. CDR3 residues: CASSEGTVGYTF. The DNA of the CDR3 is TGTGCCAGCAGTGAGGGTACAGTCGGCTACACCTTC.

The rearrangement uses TRBV15 and TRBJ1-1; the D is unclear. V was trimmed by 0 bases and J by 4 bases, leaving 12 bases between them. CDR1 and CDR2 from the germline V gene are LNHNV and YYDKDF (reference sequence). There are 15 residues in the CDR3. DNA of the CDR3: TGTGCCACCAGCAGAGATCGGTGGTTGGCCACTGAAGCTTTCTTT. As protein: CATSRDRWLATEAFF. The full variable domain, completed using reference TRBV15 and TRBJ1-1, is DAMVIQNPRYQVTQFGKPVTLSCSQTLNHNVMYWYQQKSSQAPKLLFHYYDKDFNNEADTPDNFQSRRPNTSFCFLDIRSPGLGDTAMYLCATSRDRWLATEAFFGQGTRLTVV.

The J gene is TRBJ1-1, the V gene TRBV15, with D possibly being TRBD1 (5 bases). The V end was cut by 1 base, the J end by 6 bases, with 12 bases between. This CDR3 contains 14 residues. Germline loops: CDR1 LNHNV, CDR2 YYDKDF (reference sequence). The CDR3 here is CATSRGGGDAEAFF. CDR3 coding DNA: TGTGCCACCAGCAGAGGCGGGGGGGACGCTGAAGCTTTCTTT.

This chain joins TRBV11-3 and TRBJ2-1, with D perhaps TRBD1 or TRBD2 (5 bases each). This CDR3 spans 16 amino acids. The V gene's germline CDR1 is SGHNT and CDR2 YENEEA. V dropped 0 bases and J dropped 2 bases, with 11 bases sitting between them. For the CDR3, the DNA is TGTGCCAGCAGCTTAGATGGGACCGGAGCCTACAATGAGCAGTTCTTC. It translates to CASSLDGTGAYNEQFF.

The V and J genes are TRBV7-6 and TRBJ2-1; D perhaps matches TRBD2 (5 bases). Germline V CDR1 and CDR2: SGHVS, FNYEAQ. The CDR3 loop spans 14 amino acids. V gave up 2 bases and J gave up 7 bases, with 12 bases separating them. The CDR3 is CASSLYRTGNEQFF. The CDR3, as DNA: TGTGCCAGCAGCTTATATCGGACGGGGAATGAGCAGTTCTTC.

The chain combines TRBV4-2 with TRBJ1-2, with 7 bases lining up with TRBD1. V lost 4 bases to trimming and J lost 5 bases; unmatched junction nucleotides: 13. Germline CDR1 LGHNA, CDR2 YNFKEQ. CDR3 length equals 16 residues. CDR3 coding DNA: TGTGCCAGCAGCCCGAAGATGGGCAGGGGGGAGTATGGCTACACCTTC. Translated: CASSPKMGRGEYGYTF.

This chain connects TRBV30 to TRBJ1-5; no definite D call. The V and J ends lost 2 bases and 0 bases respectively, with 5 bases between them. CDR3 size: 13 residues. The germline V gene encodes CDR1 GTSNPN and CDR2 SVGIG (reference sequence). The CDR3 nucleotides are TGTGCCTGGAGTACGGATAGCAATCAGCCCCAGCATTTT. Protein sequence: CAWSTDSNQPQHF.

CDR3 protein: CASSLGRQSGNTIYF. The CDR3 DNA reads as TGTGCCAGCAGCTTAGGTCGCCAATCTGGAAACACCATATATTTT. V is TRBV7-8 and J is TRBJ1-3; no clear D. The CDR3 is made up of 15 amino acids. V was shortened by 1 base and J by 1 base, with 8 bases between the two germline ends. CDR1 and CDR2 from the germline V gene are SGHVS and FQNEAQ.

The V and J genes are TRBV7-8 and TRBJ1-1; TRBD1 matches at 8 bases. Germline CDR1 SGHVS, CDR2 FQNEAQ. There are 15 residues in the CDR3. V dropped 2 bases and J dropped 4; count of bases not matched to a gene: 6. CDR3 loop: CASSLLRGLGTEAFF. The CDR3 nucleotides read TGTGCCAGCAGCTTACTCAGGGGGCTGGGCACTGAAGCTTTCTTT.

The chain has TRBV30 and TRBJ1-5, with a possible D match to TRBD1 (5 bases). The germline V and J ends were trimmed by 3 bases and 2 bases, with 14 bases remaining between them. The CDR3 length is 15 residues. Looked up from germline, CDR1 is GTSNPN and CDR2 is SVGIG (reference sequence). The CDR3: CAWSVGQGGNQPQHF. The DNA for the CDR3 is TGTGCCTGGAGCGTGGGGCAGGGAGGCAATCAGCCCCAGCATTTT.

Here the CDR3 reads CASSQDWAGGSNQPQHF. The CDR3 bases are TGCGCCAGCAGCCAAGATTGGGCAGGGGGTAGCAATCAGCCCCAGCATTTT. The chain joins TRBV4-1 to TRBJ1-5, with 7 bases identical to TRBD1. Trimming at V came to 0 bases and at J to 0 bases, leaving 5 bases not matched to a gene. Germline loops: CDR1 MGHRA, CDR2 YSYEKL. This CDR3 is built from 17 residues.

This clone was seen more than once but under ten times. The rearrangement uses TRBV12-5 and TRBJ2-3; a weak D match, TRBD1 (5 bases). CDR3 length equals 13 residues. Trimming removed 6 bases at V and 1 base at J, with 8 bases between. Germline V gene lookup returns CDR1 LGHNT and CDR2 FRNRAP. In DNA form, the CDR3 reads TGTGCTAGTGGCTTAGGGGGCACAGATACGCAGTATTTT. This encodes CASGLGGTDTQYF.

Concerning this clone itself: The junction and the germline gene differ at one end; a read error may be behind it. V and J are TRBV4-2 and TRBJ2-7; 7 nucleotides agree with TRBD2. The CDR3 is 12 amino acids. Germline-derived CDR1 and CDR2 are LGHNA and YNFKEQ. The CDR3 coding sequence is TGTGCCAGCAGCCAAAGGGGCGGGAGCCCGCTCTTC. Its translation: CASSQRGGSPLF.

The V gene is TRBV11-1, the J gene TRBJ2-3; unclear D gene. Between the trimmed V and J ends, which lost 3 bases and 4 bases, there was a span of 5 bases. Germline V gives CDR1 SGHAT, CDR2 FQDESV (reference sequence). This CDR3 is 12 amino acids long. The CDR3 nucleotides read TGTGCCAGCAGCTTGGTGCCAGATACGCAGTATTTT. Amino acid sequence: CASSLVPDTQYF.

CDR3 DNA sequence: TGTGCCACCCGCGCAGGGGGCTTGGAGACCCAGTACTTC. Encoded protein: CATRAGGLETQYF. This chain connects TRBV6-1 to TRBJ2-5; 8 nucleotides align to TRBD1. This CDR3 has 13 amino acids. Germline trimming cut 10 bases from V and 5 bases from J; bases unmatched to any gene: 9. The germline V gene encodes CDR1 MNHNS and CDR2 SASEGT.

The rearrangement uses TRBV5-4 and TRBJ1-1; 8 bases are shared with TRBD1. Germline V gene data show CDR1 as SGHNT and CDR2 as YYREEE (reference sequence). V was clipped by 4 bases and J by 4 bases; unmatched bases: 3. The CDR3 runs 13 residues. CDR3 region: CASSNGQGTEAFF. The CDR3 DNA follows: TGTGCCAGCAGCAACGGACAGGGCACTGAAGCTTTCTTT.

The genes are TRBV7-8 and TRBJ2-7; 9 bases map to TRBD1. V lost 5 bases and J lost 3; bases outside the gene matches: 11. This CDR3 contains 16 residues. Per germline, CDR1 SGHVS and CDR2 FQNEAQ. The CDR3: CASSRGSTGGVYEQYF. CDR3 coding DNA: TGTGCCAGCAGCCGGGGCTCGACAGGGGGAGTCTACGAGCAGTACTTC.

In the case of this clone: The same CDR3 can be traced to other DNA sequences in this sample. The chain combines TRBV18 with TRBJ2-1; TRBD2 matches 8 bases. V shed 0 bases and J 7 bases; nucleotides not matched to a gene: 5. Germline V lookup: CDR1 KGHSH, CDR2 LQKENI. The CDR3 contains 15 residues. The CDR3, as DNA: TGTGCCAGCTCACCACCGAGCGGGAGTCGGAATGAGCAGTTCTTC. It specifies CASSPPSGSRNEQFF. Looking up the rest from reference TRBV18 and TRBJ2-1 gives the full variable domain: NAGVMQNPRHLVRRRGQEARLRCSPMKGHSHVYWYRQLPEEGLKFMVYLQKENIIDESGMPKERFSAEFPKEGPSILRIQQVVRGDSAAYFCASSPPSGSRNEQFFGPGTRLTVL.

The V and J genes are TRBV5-4 and TRBJ1-1; no clear D. This CDR3 contains 13 residues. The V end was cut by 4 bases, the J end by 11 bases, with 18 bases between. Germline V gene sequence: CDR1 SGHNT, CDR2 YYREEE (reference sequence). The CDR3 nucleotides are TGTGCCAGCAGCCCCAGGACTCAAAAGGACGCTTTCTTT. Translation gives CASSPRTQKDAFF.

The chain employs TRBV14 and TRBJ1-4; D remains ambiguous. V lost 1 base and J lost 6, with 12 bases in between. The CDR3 sequence is 15 residues long. CDR1 and CDR2 (germline): SGHDN, FVKESK. The CDR3 here is CASSQVLGKDEKLFF. The CDR3, as DNA: TGTGCCAGCAGCCAAGTTCTCGGAAAGGATGAAAAACTGTTTTTT.

The CDR3 sequence: CASSPGQGSTDTQYF. CDR3 in DNA: TGCGCCAGCAGCCCGGGGCAGGGCAGCACAGATACGCAGTATTTT. J is TRBJ2-3 and V is TRBV5-1, with D possibly called TRBD1 or TRBD2 (5 bases each). Between the trimmed V and J ends, which lost 4 bases and 0 bases, there was a span of 12 bases. The germline V gene encodes CDR1 SGHRS and CDR2 YFSETQ. The CDR3 is 15 residues long.

The J gene is TRBJ1-4, the V gene TRBV6-6; D may be TRBD1 (5 bases). The length of the CDR3 is 14 residues. V was clipped by 2 bases and J by 4 bases, with 8 bases between them. Germline V gene lookup returns CDR1 MNHNY and CDR2 SVGAGI (reference sequence). The CDR3 region has the DNA TGTGCCAGCAGTTACGGGGCGATTAATGAAAAACTGTTTTTT. Translated: CASSYGAINEKLFF.

There are a few counts of this clone. The chain recombines TRBV29-1 with TRBJ2-7; D possibly corresponds to TRBD2 (5 bases). The CDR3 sequence is 12 residues long. Trimming left V 7 bases short and J 2 bases short, with 12 bases between. CDR1 SQVTM and CDR2 ANQGSEA come from the germline V gene. CDR3 sequence (DNA): TGCAGCGAGGACTGGGGTACCTACGAGCAGTACTTC. It specifies CSEDWGTYEQYF.